The 9 T cell receptor beta chains listed next were all sequenced from one sample in a study of T cell responses to AZD1222 COVID-19 vaccine. Produced via immunoSEQ multiplex PCR; TCRdb's table is partial and in-frame only. The table has roughly 140,000 clones, 80% to 95% seen once. Sequenced material: peripheral blood, taken on day 0 of MenACWY control vaccination. These receptors were obtained from an adult in good health.

This chain connects TRBV12-5 to TRBJ1-1; D call uncertain. Trimming took off 1 base at V and 3 bases at J, with 3 bases between the two ends. Germline V gene sequence: CDR1 LGHNT, CDR2 FRNRAP. The CDR3 is 12 amino acids. The CDR3, as DNA: TGTGCTAGTGGTTTGGGGGACACTGAAGCTTTCTTT. As protein: CASGLGDTEAFF. Combining the CDR3 with reference TRBV12-5 and TRBJ1-1 gives the whole variable domain DARVTQTPRHKVTEMGQEVTMRCQPILGHNTVFWYRQTMMQGLELLAYFRNRAPLDDSGMPKDRFSAEMPDATLATLKIQPSEPRDSAVYFCASGLGDTEAFFGQGTRLTVV.

In regard to this clone: Sequence at one end of the junction differs from germline and may be a read error. This rearrangement joins TRBV2 to TRBJ2-7, with TRBD2 matching 10 bases. CDR1 SNHLY and CDR2 FYNNEI come from the germline V gene. The CDR3 loop spans 13 amino acids. CDR3 coding DNA: TGTGGCAGCGGGCTAGCGGGGGTCTACGAGCAGTACTTC. Amino acids: CGSGLAGVYEQYF.

V usage is TRBV3-1 (or the pseudogene TRBV3-2) and J usage is TRBJ1-2; unclear D gene. Trimming removed 4 bases from V and 6 bases from J, with 9 bases in between. The length of the CDR3 is 12 residues. The germline gives CDR1 LGHDT, CDR2 YNNKEL (reference sequence). In DNA, the CDR3 is TGTGCCAGCAGCCGGGAGGTTGATGGCTACACCTTC. The encoded protein is CASSREVDGYTF.

The gene calls are TRBV11-2 and TRBJ2-1; D possibly uses TRBD1 or TRBD2 (5 bases each). The CDR3 spans 16 residues. V shed 6 bases and J shed 5 bases, with 20 bases lying between them. Germline CDR1 reads SGHAT; CDR2 reads FQNNGV. CDR3 amino acids: CASRHAGGTAHNEQFF. As DNA, the CDR3 is TGTGCCAGCAGGCACGCCGGTGGGACGGCACACAATGAGCAGTTCTTC.

J is TRBJ2-1 and V is TRBV6-4; maybe TRBD1 (6 bases). In germline, CDR1 is MRHNA, CDR2 SNTAGT. V was cut by 0 bases and J by 6 bases, with 15 bases left in between. The CDR3 runs 16 residues. This chain's CDR3 is CASSDSSRARGNEQFF. The CDR3 coding sequence is TGTGCCAGCAGTGACTCATCCAGGGCCAGGGGCAATGAGCAGTTCTTC.

The chain is built from TRBV6-5 and TRBJ2-7; either TRBD1 or TRBD2 may fit D (5 bases each). This CDR3 has 15 amino acids. The germline V gene has CDR1 MNHEY and CDR2 SVGAGI. Trimming took 7 bases from V and 5 from J, leaving 21 bases between them. The CDR3 spells CASTPGWDGRNEQYF. The CDR3 DNA is TGTGCCAGCACCCCGGGGTGGGACGGAAGAAACGAGCAGTACTTC.

The chain couples TRBV12-5 to TRBJ2-7; D uncertain. V lost 1 base and J 3 bases, leaving 7 bases between the germline ends. The CDR3 runs 13 residues. CDR1 is LGHNT, CDR2 FRNRAP, per germline. The CDR3, as DNA: TGTGCTAGTGGTTTGGACAGAGGCTACGAGCAGTACTTC. Translation: CASGLDRGYEQYF.

J is TRBJ2-1 and V is TRBV4-2; TRBD2 matches at 7 bases. CDR1 is LGHNA, CDR2 YNFKEQ, per germline. This CDR3 is built from 16 residues. After removal of 0 bases from V and 6 bases from J, the junction contained 8 bases not matched to a gene. The CDR3 coding sequence is TGTGCCAGCAGCCAAGATCGGAGCGGGGCCGGCAATGAGCAGTTCTTC. The encoded protein is CASSQDRSGAGNEQFF.

V usage is TRBV7-3 and J usage is TRBJ1-1; 7 bases fit TRBD1. J gave up 6 bases and V 4 bases, and 14 bases lay outside the gene matches. This CDR3 region has 16 residues. CDR1 is SGHTA, CDR2 FQGTGA, per germline. CDR3 nucleotides: TGTGCCAGCAGCTCTCAGACCGCGACAGGGAAGGCTGAAGCTTTCTTT. Amino acids: CASSSQTATGKAEAFF. Full variable domain (outside the CDR3, taken from reference TRBV7-3 and TRBJ1-1): GAGVSQTPSNKVTEKGKYVELRCDPISGHTALYWYRQSLGQGPEFLIYFQGTGAADDSGLPNDRFFAVRPEGSVSTLKIQRTERGDSAVYLCASSSQTATGKAEAFFGQGTRLTVV.